These 19 T cell receptor beta chains were all obtained from the same sample, sequenced in a study of T cells in Graves' hyperthyroidism and ophthalmopathy. Amplified TCR beta CDR3 regions derived from RNA transcripts. The HTBI primer set drove a first-round RT-PCR of the TCR CDR3. TCRdb reanalysed the multiplex PCR reads using MiXCR and keeps one entry per CDR3 protein. The table records about 380,000 distinct CDR3 sequences, 11% to 15% of them present only once. Sequences were obtained from blood. The receptors were sampled from a woman aged 55-69 years with Graves' hyperthyroidism.

This chain connects TRBV7-9 to TRBJ2-1, with 9 bases fitting TRBD1. CDR3 size: 13 residues. Germline-derived CDR1 and CDR2 are SEHNR and FQNEAQ (reference sequence). J was trimmed by 6 bases and V by 5 bases; bases with no gene match: 2. In DNA, the CDR3 is TGTGCCAGCAGCATGACAGGGGGCAATGAGCAGTTCTTC. As protein: CASSMTGGNEQFF.

With respect to this clonotype: This could be a read error, since a much larger clone is one nucleotide away. The CDR3 region has the DNA TGCAGTGCTAGCGATTCGGGCTCCGACTCTGAAAAACTGTTTTTT. Amino acid sequence: CSASDSGSDSEKLFF. The V and J genes are TRBV20-1 and TRBJ1-4; no clear D. Germline V gene sequence: CDR1 DFQATT, CDR2 SNEGSKA (reference sequence). With 3 bases removed from V and 7 bases from J, the gap between germline ends came to 18 bases. This CDR3 comprises 15 residues.

This clonotype was seen ten or more times. The gene calls are TRBV20-1 and TRBJ2-3; TRBD2 matches 9 bases. The germline gives CDR1 DFQATT, CDR2 SNEGSKA (reference sequence). Trimming removed 5 bases from V and 5 bases from J; junction bases left unmatched: 11. The CDR3 is 15 residues long. CDR3: CSAPGLAHAKDTQYF. The CDR3 DNA is TGCAGTGCTCCCGGACTAGCGCACGCTAAAGATACGCAGTATTTT.

CDR3 sequence: CASSVGRGLTKNIQYF. The CDR3 DNA reads TGTGCCAGCAGCGTGGGCAGGGGCCTGACCAAAAACATTCAGTACTTC. The chain combines TRBV9 with TRBJ2-4; tentative D call: TRBD1 (6 bases). The CDR3 length is 16 residues. Between the trimmed V and J ends, which lost 2 bases and 2 bases, there was a span of 14 bases. Germline CDR1 is SGDLS and CDR2 is YYNGEE.

V gene TRBV28 combines with J gene TRBJ2-3; a weak D match, TRBD2 (6 bases). Trimming took 2 bases from V and 0 from J, leaving 18 bases between them. The CDR3 runs to 18 residues. Germline V gene sequence: CDR1 MDHEN, CDR2 SYDVKM. The DNA for the CDR3 is TGTGCCAGCAGTTTAAGGCTCCGGGGGAGAACTAGCACAGATACGCAGTATTTT. It translates to CASSLRLRGRTSTDTQYF. Supplemented by reference TRBV28 and TRBJ2-3, the full variable domain reads DVKVTQSSRYLVKRTGEKVFLECVQDMDHENMFWYRQDPGLGLRLIYFSYDVKMKEKGDIPEGYSVSREKKERFSLILESASTNQTSMYLCASSLRLRGRTSTDTQYFGPGTRLTVL.

At least ten counts were recorded for this clonotype. The V call is TRBV28, the J call TRBJ2-7; no definite D call. CDR1 is MDHEN, CDR2 SYDVKM, per germline. Trimming pared 1 base from V and 0 bases from J, leaving 13 bases between. The CDR3 loop spans 16 amino acids. CDR3 amino acids: CASSLSLISSSYEQYF. The CDR3 nucleotides are TGTGCCAGCAGTTTATCCCTAATATCTAGCTCCTACGAGCAGTACTTC.

This clonotype was seen a handful of times. V and J are TRBV20-1 and TRBJ2-2; D possibly corresponds to TRBD1 (6 bases). The CDR3 totals 13 residues. Looked up from germline, CDR1 is DFQATT and CDR2 is SNEGSKA (reference sequence). Trimming took off 6 bases at V and 1 base at J, with 9 bases between the two ends. The CDR3 reads CSAQGLNTGELFF. The DNA for the CDR3 is TGCAGTGCACAGGGCCTGAACACCGGGGAGCTGTTTTTT.

This clonotype came up a few times. The chain is built from TRBV29-1 and TRBJ2-5, with TRBD2 identical over 13 bases. The length of the CDR3 is 13 residues. Germline V gene lookup returns CDR1 SQVTM and CDR2 ANQGSEA. Losses at the gene ends were 7 bases for V and 14 bases for J; bases not matched to a gene: 13. Here the CDR3 reads CSARTSGSPLFYF. In nucleotides, the CDR3 is TGCAGCGCCAGGACTAGCGGGAGCCCCCTATTTTACTTC.

This clonotype appeared many times. The V call is TRBV5-1, the J call TRBJ2-3; D is possibly TRBD1 (5 bases). The CDR3 contains 14 residues. Per the germline V gene, CDR1 is SGHRS and CDR2 is YFSETQ. V lost 0 bases, J lost 2 bases, and 7 bases lay in between. The CDR3 coding sequence is TGCGCCAGCAGCTTGGGACAGCCCACAGATACGCAGTATTTT. Translating gives CASSLGQPTDTQYF.

This clonotype was counted at least ten times. This chain links TRBV27 with TRBJ2-7; possibly TRBD1 for D (5 bases). The V gene's germline CDR1 is MNHEY and CDR2 SMNVEV (reference sequence). The CDR3 is 16 residues long. V was pared by 4 bases and J by 5 bases, with 21 bases between. CDR3 amino acids: CASSSPARTRLDEQYF. CDR3 DNA: TGTGCCAGCAGTTCCCCGGCCCGGACAAGACTGGACGAGCAGTACTTC.

This clonotype was detected ten times or more. The chain carries TRBV20-1 and TRBJ2-1, with D tentatively TRBD2 (5 bases). The V and J ends lost 0 bases and 8 bases respectively, with 17 bases between them. Germline V gene data show CDR1 as DFQATT and CDR2 as SNEGSKA (reference sequence). The CDR3 loop spans 15 amino acids. CDR3 nucleotides: TGCAGTGCTAGAGATGACGCGTTCGGGGTGGATGAGCAGTTCTTC. Translation gives CSARDDAFGVDEQFF.

This clonotype has ten or more counts. J is TRBJ2-3 and V is TRBV30; the match to TRBD2 covers 7 bases. V shed 0 bases and J 2 bases; nucleotides not matched to a gene: 2. Per germline, CDR1 GTSNPN and CDR2 SVGIG (reference sequence). The length of the CDR3 is 14 residues. CDR3 protein: CAWSVGGYTDTQYF. The CDR3 DNA reads TGTGCCTGGAGTGTCGGGGGGTACACAGATACGCAGTATTTT.

This clonotype was seen only a few times. This chain links TRBV9 with TRBJ1-2, with D maybe TRBD1 (5 bases). The CDR3 spans 18 residues. Per the germline V gene, CDR1 is SGDLS and CDR2 is YYNGEE. Trimming took off 3 bases at V and 7 bases at J, with 28 bases between the two ends. CDR3: CASSARGMPGGRDSGYTF. The CDR3 nucleotides read TGTGCCAGCAGCGCAAGAGGCATGCCGGGAGGCCGGGACTCTGGCTACACCTTC.

This chain uses TRBV7-3 with TRBJ2-2; D unclear. The V end was cut by 5 bases, the J end by 3 bases, with 4 bases between. The CDR3 contains 12 residues. Germline CDR1 is SGHTA and CDR2 is FQGTGA. The CDR3 DNA sequence: TGTGCCAGCAGCGTTCACACCGGGGAGCTGTTTTTT. Its protein product is CASSVHTGELFF.

This clonotype was observed a handful of times. The chain joins TRBV19 to TRBJ2-3; D perhaps matches TRBD1 (5 bases). The CDR3 totals 14 residues. V shed 5 bases and J shed 1 base, with 10 bases lying between them. Germline CDR1 LNHDA, CDR2 SQIVND (reference sequence). The chain's CDR3 is CASSVDSRTDTQYF. The CDR3, as DNA: TGTGCCAGTAGTGTCGACAGCCGCACAGATACGCAGTATTTT.

The J gene is TRBJ2-7, the V gene TRBV6-1; 8 bases align to TRBD2. The germline gives CDR1 MNHNS, CDR2 SASEGT. The CDR3 totals 16 residues. V was pared by 6 bases and J by 1 base, with 11 bases of the junction left unmatched. CDR3 DNA: TGTGCCAGCAGGAAACATAGCGGGATGGAATCCTACGAGCAGTACTTC. This encodes CASRKHSGMESYEQYF.

This clonotype showed up just once. This chain links TRBV30 with TRBJ2-3, with TRBD1 matching over 7 bases. The CDR3 has 16 residues. With V trimmed by 3 bases and J by 2 bases, 11 bases remained unmatched. CDR1 and CDR2 (germline): GTSNPN, SVGIG (reference sequence). The CDR3 nucleotides read TGTGCCTGGAGCCCCGGGACAGCCTCTGTCACAGATACGCAGTATTTT. This sequence encodes CAWSPGTASVTDTQYF.

This clonotype was seen many times. The chain links TRBV11-3 to TRBJ1-1; D gene uncertain. V lost 5 bases, J lost 1 base, and 11 bases lay in between. The CDR3 contains 14 residues. Germline V gene sequence: CDR1 SGHNT, CDR2 YENEEA. Here the CDR3 reads CASSTPGRNTEAFF. The CDR3 DNA reads TGTGCCAGCAGCACCCCGGGGAGGAACACTGAAGCTTTCTTT.

The V call is TRBV20-1, the J call TRBJ2-7; TRBD1 agrees at 10 bases. V lost 5 bases and J lost 2; bases outside the gene matches: 3. The CDR3 totals 13 residues. Germline assignment: CDR1 DFQATT and CDR2 SNEGSKA (reference sequence). CDR3 loop: CSAEGQGPYEQYF. The DNA for the CDR3 is TGCAGTGCTGAGGGACAGGGGCCCTACGAGCAGTACTTC.